Shown below are 20 T cell receptor beta chains from a single sample sequenced in a study of shared clonotypes between healthy human individuals. Assay: immunoSEQ multiplex PCR; the TCRdb copy retains only in-frame clones and omits some. The sample gives more than 550,000 clones, 90% of which show up once; 30% to 35% is in the top ten. Sequencing was carried out using memory CD8+ T cells from PBMCs. Subset reported: CD45RO+ cells pooled with CCR7-negative TemRA cells. The receptor set was obtained from a man aged 18 to 30 in good health. Some clones in this sample may be carry-over from other donors' samples.

This clone was recorded once. The chain uses TRBV25-1 and TRBJ1-6; D gene ambiguous. V lost 5 bases and J 8 bases, leaving 10 bases between the germline ends. The CDR3 has 13 amino acids. The V gene's germline CDR1 is MGHDK and CDR2 SYGVNS. CDR3 protein: CASSHIQDSPLHF. DNA of the CDR3: TGTGCCAGCAGTCATATCCAGGATTCACCCCTCCACTTT. Filled out from reference TRBV25-1 and TRBJ1-6, the complete variable domain reads EADIYQTPRYLVIGTGKKITLECSQTMGHDKMYWYQQDPGMELHLIHYSYGVNSTEKGDLSSESTVSRIRTEHFPLTLESARPSHTSQYLCASSHIQDSPLHFGNGTRLTVT.

This chain uses TRBV2 with TRBJ1-1; possibly TRBD1 for D (6 bases). The germline gives CDR1 SNHLY, CDR2 FYNNEI. V lost 4 bases, J lost 3 bases, and 12 bases lay in between. The CDR3 spans 14 residues. CDR3 in amino acids: CASSGGRGDTEAFF. The CDR3 DNA reads as TGTGCCAGCAGTGGGGGGCGCGGGGACACTGAAGCTTTCTTT.

The chain carries TRBV6-1 and TRBJ1-1; 12 bases agree with TRBD1. CDR3 length equals 19 residues. Germline CDR1 and CDR2: MNHNS and SASEGT. V lost 1 base and J lost 3; bases outside the gene matches: 12. The CDR3: CASSEEAGQGASLYTEAFF. The CDR3 DNA reads TGTGCCAGCAGTGAAGAAGCGGGACAGGGGGCGTCGCTTTACACTGAAGCTTTCTTT.

The rearrangement uses TRBV4-1 and TRBJ2-7; D unresolved. With 0 bases removed from V and 2 bases from J, the gap between germline ends came to 14 bases. Germline V gene lookup returns CDR1 MGHRA and CDR2 YSYEKL. The CDR3 has 16 amino acids. The CDR3 protein is CASSQDFRYTPYEQYF. The CDR3 nucleotides read TGCGCCAGCAGCCAAGATTTTAGGTACACTCCCTACGAGCAGTACTTC.

The chain combines TRBV6-1 with TRBJ2-7, with D perhaps TRBD1 (5 bases). The V and J ends lost 4 bases and 4 bases respectively, with 8 bases between them. This CDR3 comprises 12 residues. The germline V gene encodes CDR1 MNHNS and CDR2 SASEGT. The CDR3 nucleotides read TGTGCCAGCAGTGCCTCAGGGTACGAGCAGTACTTC. Its translation is CASSASGYEQYF.

The chain employs TRBV7-2 and TRBJ2-5; maybe TRBD1 (5 bases). The CDR3 extends over 13 amino acids. From germline, CDR1 is SGHTA and CDR2 FQGNSA. The V end was cut by 5 bases, the J end by 4 bases, with 11 bases between. CDR3 sequence: CASSPLGAETQYF. The CDR3 DNA follows: TGTGCCAGCAGCCCCCTTGGGGCAGAGACCCAGTACTTC.

This clone has only one observation. The chain links TRBV5-1 to TRBJ2-3; D is possibly TRBD1 or TRBD2 (6 bases each). The CDR3 extends over 16 amino acids. Germline assignment: CDR1 SGHRS and CDR2 YFSETQ. V gave up 1 base and J gave up 5 bases, with 17 bases separating them. CDR3 in amino acids: CASSLTGRGLVDTQYF. In DNA form, the CDR3 reads TGCGCCAGCAGCTTGACTGGCCGGGGGCTGGTAGATACGCAGTATTTT. The whole variable domain, remainder taken from reference TRBV5-1 and TRBJ2-3, is KAGVTQTPRYLIKTRGQQVTLSCSPISGHRSVSWYQQTPGQGLQFLFEYFSETQRNKGNFPGRFSGRQFSNSRSEMNVSTLELGDSALYLCASSLTGRGLVDTQYFGPGTRLTVL.

V is TRBV12-5 and J is TRBJ2-1; D is tentatively TRBD1 or TRBD2 (6 bases each). CDR1 and CDR2 (germline): LGHNT, FRNRAP. Trimming removed 7 bases from V and 8 bases from J, with 33 bases in between. The CDR3 loop spans 19 amino acids. CDR3: CASAQARGQNSKGVHEQFF. CDR3 bases: TGTGCTAGTGCCCAGGCCCGGGGGCAGAATTCAAAGGGTGTCCATGAGCAGTTCTTC.

V and J are TRBV6-8 and TRBJ1-2; no firm D call. V lost 1 base, J lost 4 bases, and 13 bases lay in between. This CDR3 has 15 amino acids. Looked up from germline, CDR1 is MNHGY and CDR2 is SAAAGT. CDR3 loop: CASSYYYSAGYGYTF. CDR3 DNA: TGTGCCAGCAGTTACTATTATAGTGCTGGCTATGGCTACACCTTC.

The chain has TRBV6-6 and TRBJ2-3; no clear D gene. The CDR3 consists of 16 residues. V was trimmed by 0 bases and J by 4 bases, leaving 14 bases between them. Germline CDR1 MNHNY, CDR2 SVGAGI (reference sequence). The CDR3 reads CASSYSVDTSPDTQYF. The CDR3 DNA follows: TGTGCCAGCAGTTACTCGGTCGACACATCACCAGATACGCAGTATTTT.

The chain has TRBV6-5 and TRBJ2-7; D gene uncertain. CDR3 length: 15 amino acids. The germline CDR1 and CDR2 sequences are MNHEY and SVGAGI. Trimming stripped 3 bases from V and 0 bases from J, with 12 bases between. The DNA of the CDR3 is TGTGCCAGCAGTTATAACGTCATCAGCTCCTACGAGCAGTACTTC. It translates to CASSYNVISSYEQYF.

This chain uses TRBV27 with TRBJ2-7; D may be TRBD1 or TRBD2 (5 bases each). Trimming took off 3 bases at V and 2 bases at J, with 11 bases between the two ends. Germline loops: CDR1 MNHEY, CDR2 SMNVEV (reference sequence). The CDR3 covers 14 residues. CDR3 DNA sequence: TGTGCCAGCAGTTTCGGGGCAGACCCCTACGAGCAGTACTTC. Translated: CASSFGADPYEQYF.

This clone was seen once. V is TRBV11-2 and J is TRBJ2-3; 10 bases agree with TRBD1. CDR3 length: 18 amino acids. Germline values: CDR1 SGHAT, CDR2 FQNNGV. The junction had 15 bases not matched to a gene; V was cut back by 5 bases and J by 4 bases. The CDR3 protein is CASSPTRGQGPLADTQYF. CDR3 DNA sequence: TGTGCCAGCAGCCCCACCAGGGGACAGGGGCCCCTCGCAGATACGCAGTATTTT. Combining the CDR3 with reference TRBV11-2 and TRBJ2-3 gives the whole variable domain EAGVAQSPRYKIIEKRQSVAFWCNPISGHATLYWYQQILGQGPKLLIQFQNNGVVDDSQLPKDRFSAERLKGVDSTLKIQPAKLEDSAVYLCASSPTRGQGPLADTQYFGPGTRLTVL.

The chain has TRBV30 and TRBJ2-1; D ambiguous. Germline V gene data show CDR1 as GTSNPN and CDR2 as SVGIG (reference sequence). V was trimmed by 0 bases and J by 7 bases, leaving 13 bases between them. CDR3 length: 14 residues. The CDR3 region is CAWSVRPAVNEQFF. CDR3 coding DNA: TGTGCCTGGAGTGTCAGGCCCGCCGTAAATGAGCAGTTCTTC.

This clone turned up a few times. The chain employs TRBV27 and TRBJ2-1; no firm D call. V gave up 4 bases and J gave up 6 bases, with 16 bases separating them. Germline V gene lookup returns CDR1 MNHEY and CDR2 SMNVEV (reference sequence). This CDR3 has 15 amino acids. CDR3 loop: CASSSFGEPFNEQFF. The CDR3 DNA follows: TGTGCCAGCAGTTCCTTTGGAGAACCGTTCAATGAGCAGTTCTTC.

The genes are TRBV10-3 and TRBJ1-3; D is unresolved. V was clipped by 2 bases and J by 4 bases, with 9 bases between them. The CDR3 has 14 residues. Germline assignment: CDR1 ENHRY and CDR2 SYGVKD. The CDR3 nucleotides are TGTGCCATCAGTGAGGTTTCCTCAGGAAACACCATATATTTT. Its protein is CAISEVSSGNTIYF.

This chain connects TRBV28 to TRBJ2-3, with 8 bases that match TRBD1. Germline V gene lookup returns CDR1 MDHEN and CDR2 SYDVKM. The CDR3 loop spans 16 amino acids. V was pared by 1 base and J by 0 bases, with 3 bases of the junction left unmatched. The CDR3 reads CASSLFRGLSTDTQYF. CDR3 sequence (DNA): TGTGCCAGCAGTTTATTCAGGGGGCTGAGCACAGATACGCAGTATTTT.

V is TRBV5-4 and J is TRBJ2-7, with 7 bases matching TRBD1. This CDR3 has 14 amino acids. The junction had 7 bases not matched to a gene; V was cut back by 4 bases and J by 3 bases. Germline loops: CDR1 SGHNT, CDR2 YYREEE (reference sequence). The CDR3 DNA is TGTGCCAGCAGCCCTCTACGGACAGGCTACGAGCAGTACTTC. This sequence encodes CASSPLRTGYEQYF.

V is TRBV4-2 and J is TRBJ1-1; 7 positions match TRBD1. V was clipped by 3 bases and J by 0 bases; unmatched bases: 16. Germline values: CDR1 LGHNA, CDR2 YNFKEQ. This CDR3 has 19 amino acids. The CDR3 protein is CASSHPASGQRYMNTEAFF. In DNA, the CDR3 is TGTGCCAGCAGCCACCCCGCTTCGGGACAGCGATATATGAACACTGAAGCTTTCTTT.

This clone turned up a few times. The chain's CDR3 is CASSDGSNYGYTF. The CDR3 DNA is TGTGCCAGCAGTGACGGGTCCAACTATGGCTACACCTTC. This chain connects TRBV6-4 to TRBJ1-2; D is unresolved. Germline CDR1 is MRHNA and CDR2 is SNTAGT. The CDR3 extends over 13 amino acids. The V end was cut by 2 bases, the J end by 2 bases, with 6 bases between.